This is a list of T cell receptor beta chains from one sample in a study of CD8+ T cells in alopecia areata. Method: immunoSEQ multiplex PCR; TCRdb's copy keeps in-frame clones and lacks some. Here the sample spans 150,000 to 250,000 clones, about three fifths being singletons. The input for sequencing was CD4+ T cells sorted from blood, taken at week 24, from a patient treated with tofacitinib. These receptors all stem from a human donor with alopecia areata. Each CDR3 is given with its conserved first and last residue. The D gene is left open where the match is weak. Expanded clones are given a class, and other clones once, few, many or no size at all.

v_call,clone_size,j_call,d_call,cdr3_nt,cdr3_aa
TRBV29-1,.,TRBJ2-3,TRBD1,TGCAGCGTCCACCGGGACAGGGGCACAGATACGCAGTATTTT,CSVHRDRGTDTQYF
TRBV7-2,.,TRBJ1-6,.,TGTGCCAGCCGGGGCAGTTTTAATTCACCCCTCCACTTT,CASRGSFNSPLHF
TRBV28,.,TRBJ2-7,TRBD1,TGTGCCAGCAGTCCGGGCGGACAGGGGGCGGGCGAGCAGTACTTC,CASSPGGQGAGEQYF
TRBV30,.,TRBJ2-5,.,TGTGCCTGGAGTGTTGGCCTTCAAGAGACCCAGTACTTC,CAWSVGLQETQYF
TRBV5-6,.,TRBJ1-2,TRBD1,TGTGCCAGCAGCTACCGGGACAGGGCCTATACTAACTATGGCTACACCTTC,CASSYRDRAYTNYGYTF
TRBV4-1,few,TRBJ2-7,TRBD2,TGCGCCAGCAGCCAAGATCATCGGGAGGGGCAGCAGTACTTC,CASSQDHREGQQYF
TRBV4-3,.,TRBJ1-6,.,TGCGCCAGCAGCCAAGCGAGTTATAATTCACCCCTCCACTTT,CASSQASYNSPLHF
TRBV7-9,.,TRBJ1-5,.,TGTGCCAGCAGCTTACCGGGGGCAAATCAGCCCCAGCATTTT,CASSLPGANQPQHF
TRBV4-3,.,TRBJ1-1,.,TGCGCCAGCAGCCAAGAACCAGGAGCGAACACTGAAGCTTTCTTT,CASSQEPGANTEAFF
TRBV7-3,.,TRBJ2-7,TRBD2,TGTGCCAGCAGCTCCATGACTAGCGGGAACCGGCAGTACTTC,CASSSMTSGNRQYF
TRBV5-1,.,TRBJ2-5,TRBD2,TGCGCCAGCAGCTTAGCGGGAGGCTGGGAGACCCAGTACTTC,CASSLAGGWETQYF
TRBV15,few,TRBJ2-5,.,TGTGCCACCAGCGGATATAGGGGCCAAGAGACCCAGTACTTC,CATSGYRGQETQYF
TRBV7-2,.,TRBJ1-2,.,TGTGCCAGCAGCTTAGCCCGGTTAGGCTATGGCTACACCTTC,CASSLARLGYGYTF
TRBV2,.,TRBJ2-1,.,TGTGCCAGCAGTGACGCGGGCCGCTACAATGAGCAGTTCTTC,CASSDAGRYNEQFF
TRBV5-1,few,TRBJ2-5,TRBD1,TGCGCCAGCAGGCTGGACAGGGTGGCGGAGACCCAGTACTTC,CASRLDRVAETQYF
TRBV7-3,.,TRBJ2-7,.,TGTGCCAGCAGCTTAGGACAGCACTCCTACGAGCAGTACTTC,CASSLGQHSYEQYF
TRBV4-3,.,TRBJ2-5,.,TGCGCCAGCAGCCCTCAGCGGGCGGGCCAAGAGACCCAGTACTTC,CASSPQRAGQETQYF
TRBV28,.,TRBJ1-2,.,TGTGCCAGCAGTTTAAACTGGATTGAGTATGGCTACACCTTC,CASSLNWIEYGYTF
TRBV27,.,TRBJ2-4,TRBD1,TGTGCCAGCAGTTTAGCATGGGACAGGGACAAAAACATTCAGTACTTC,CASSLAWDRDKNIQYF
TRBV27,few,TRBJ1-2,.,TGTGCCAGCAGTTCGTACTACACCTTC,CASSSYYTF
TRBV6-5,few,TRBJ1-1,.,TGTGCCAGCAGTTATTACACTGAAGCTTTCTTT,CASSYYTEAFF
TRBV7-2,.,TRBJ2-1,TRBD1,TGTGCCAGCAGCTTGACAGGGGGAACCTACAATGAGCAGTTCTTC,CASSLTGGTYNEQFF
TRBV29-1,.,TRBJ2-1,.,TGCAGTATCTCTGCGTCCTACAATGAGCAGTTCTTC,CSISASYNEQFF
TRBV30,.,TRBJ2-3,.,TGTGCCTGGTCTCCAGGGGAGAGAGATACGCAGTATTTT,CAWSPGERDTQYF
TRBV7-8,.,TRBJ2-5,.,TGTGCCAGCAGCCGCAAAGAGACCCAGTACTTC,CASSRKETQYF
TRBV7-2,few,TRBJ2-7,TRBD1,TGTGCCAGCAGCTTAGTATACACAGGGGGGACCTTTGGGTTGTACGAGCAGTACTTC,CASSLVYTGGTFGLYEQYF
TRBV19,.,TRBJ1-1,.,TGTGCCAGTACCAGGGGAGGCGTGAACACTGAAGCTTTCTTT,CASTRGGVNTEAFF
TRBV29-1,.,TRBJ2-3,TRBD1,TGCAGCGCCCAGGACAGGGGGATGACAGATACGCAGTATTTT,CSAQDRGMTDTQYF
TRBV29-1,.,TRBJ2-3,TRBD2,TGCAGCGTTGAGCGGGGGGGTCAAGATACGCAGTATTTT,CSVERGGQDTQYF
TRBV19,few,TRBJ1-5,.,TGTGCCAGTAGTAACTCCGATCAGCGCCAGCCCCAGCATTTT,CASSNSDQRQPQHF
TRBV4-1,few,TRBJ2-5,.,TGCGCCAGCAGCAGGACGGTCCAAGAGACCCAGTACTTC,CASSRTVQETQYF
TRBV7-8,.,TRBJ2-6,.,TGTGCCAGCAGCTTAGTTAGCGGCAGGGCTTCTGGGGCCAACGTCCTGACTTTC,CASSLVSGRASGANVLTF
TRBV10-3,.,TRBJ2-5,TRBD1,TGTGCCATCAGTGAGACACCTTTAGGGACAGCCCAAGAGACCCAGTACTTC,CAISETPLGTAQETQYF
TRBV18,few,TRBJ1-1,TRBD1,TGTGCCAGCTCACCAACAAACGGAGGACAGGGGAGTAGTGAAGCTTTCTTT,CASSPTNGGQGSSEAFF
TRBV7-2,.,TRBJ2-3,.,TGTGCCAGCAACGCACGGACAGAGCGGAGCTATTTT,CASNARTERSYF
TRBV7-6,.,TRBJ2-3,TRBD2,TGTGCCAGCAGCTCCCCCGGGACTAGCGGGAGCTCAGATACGCAGTATTTT,CASSSPGTSGSSDTQYF
TRBV7-2,few,TRBJ1-5,.,TGTGCCAGCAGCCCGGCAGTAGACCAGCCCCAGCATTTT,CASSPAVDQPQHF
TRBV4-3,few,TRBJ2-7,TRBD2,TGCGCCAGCAGCCCAGCGGGAGGGTACGAGCAGTACTTC,CASSPAGGYEQYF
TRBV30,.,TRBJ2-5,TRBD2,TGTGCCTGGGGAATAGCGGGAGGCCTCCAAGAGACCCAGTACTTC,CAWGIAGGLQETQYF
TRBV20-1,.,TRBJ1-6,.,TGCAGTGCTCCGCGCGGGGGGCCCCTCCACTTT,CSAPRGGPLHF
TRBV7-2,.,TRBJ2-1,.,TGTGCCAGCAGCTTACTTGAGACTATTAATGAGCAGTTCTTC,CASSLLETINEQFF
TRBV7-9,many,TRBJ2-3,.,TGTGCCAGCAGCTCAGCAAGGGGTCGGCAGTATTTT,CASSSARGRQYF
TRBV5-4,.,TRBJ2-1,TRBD2,TGTGCCAGCAGCTTGGCCGGGACTAGCGGGGAACAGCAGTTCTTC,CASSLAGTSGEQQFF
TRBV5-1,few,TRBJ2-1,TRBD1,TGCGCCAGCAGCCAAGAGGACAGGGGGCGACAGTTCTTC,CASSQEDRGRQFF
TRBV4-3,once,TRBJ2-3,.,TGCGCCAGCAGCCCTAATAAGGGGGATACGCAGTATTTT,CASSPNKGDTQYF
TRBV18,few,TRBJ2-6,.,TGTGCCAGCTCAAGACGGACGGTCTCTGGGGCCAACGTCCTGACTTTC,CASSRRTVSGANVLTF
TRBV30,.,TRBJ2-7,.,TGTGCCTGGCACGACAGTTTCGGGGAGCAGTACTTC,CAWHDSFGEQYF
TRBV10-3,.,TRBJ1-1,.,TGTGCCATCACCGCGGGGTCGAACACTGAAGCTTTCTTT,CAITAGSNTEAFF
TRBV6-5,.,TRBJ1-2,.,TGTGCCAGCAGTTACCGGAGGGGCCCAGGCTATGGCTACACCTTC,CASSYRRGPGYGYTF
TRBV11-2,.,TRBJ1-1,.,TGTGCCAGCAGCCCGTCACGGAGGGACACTGAAGCTTTCTTT,CASSPSRRDTEAFF